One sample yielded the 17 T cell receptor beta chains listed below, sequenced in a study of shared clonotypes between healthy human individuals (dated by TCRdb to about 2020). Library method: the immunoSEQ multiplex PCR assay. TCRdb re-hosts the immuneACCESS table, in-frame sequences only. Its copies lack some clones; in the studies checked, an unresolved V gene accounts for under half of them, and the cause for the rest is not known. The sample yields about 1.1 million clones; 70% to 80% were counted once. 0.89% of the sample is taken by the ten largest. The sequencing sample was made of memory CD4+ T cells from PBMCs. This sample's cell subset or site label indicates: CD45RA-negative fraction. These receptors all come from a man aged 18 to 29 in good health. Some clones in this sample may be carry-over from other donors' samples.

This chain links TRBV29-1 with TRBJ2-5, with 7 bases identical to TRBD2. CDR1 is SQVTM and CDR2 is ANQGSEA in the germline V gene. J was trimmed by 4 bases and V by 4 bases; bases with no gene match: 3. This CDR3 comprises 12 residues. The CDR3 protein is CSVVWGGETQYF. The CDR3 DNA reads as TGCAGCGTTGTGTGGGGGGGAGAGACCCAGTACTTC.

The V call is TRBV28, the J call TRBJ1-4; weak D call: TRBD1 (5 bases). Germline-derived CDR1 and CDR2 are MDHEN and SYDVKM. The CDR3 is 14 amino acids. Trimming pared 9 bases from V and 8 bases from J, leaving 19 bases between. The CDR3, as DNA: TGTGCCAGTCTTCCCGGGGGTATTACGGAAAAACTGTTTTTT. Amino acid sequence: CASLPGGITEKLFF.

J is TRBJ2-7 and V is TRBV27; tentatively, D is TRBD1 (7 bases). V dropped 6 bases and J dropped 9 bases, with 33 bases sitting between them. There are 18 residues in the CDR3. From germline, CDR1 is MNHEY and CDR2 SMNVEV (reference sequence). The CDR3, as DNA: TGTGCCAGCAGCTTTTACTCAGCCGGGACCAGGGGGGTGATCGGGCAGTACTTC. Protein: CASSFYSAGTRGVIGQYF.

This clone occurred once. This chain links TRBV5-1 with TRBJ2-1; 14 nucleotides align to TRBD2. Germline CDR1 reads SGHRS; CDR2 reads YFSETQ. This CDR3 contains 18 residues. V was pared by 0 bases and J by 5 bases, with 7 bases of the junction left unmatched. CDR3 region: CASSLAPGTSGRNNEQFF. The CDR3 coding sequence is TGCGCCAGCAGCTTGGCCCCTGGGACTAGCGGGAGAAACAATGAGCAGTTCTTC.

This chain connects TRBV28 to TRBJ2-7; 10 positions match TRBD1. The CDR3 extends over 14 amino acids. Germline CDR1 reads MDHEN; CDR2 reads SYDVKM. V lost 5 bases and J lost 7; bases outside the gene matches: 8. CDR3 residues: CASSLRQGAQEQYF. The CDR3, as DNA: TGTGCCAGCAGTCTCCGACAGGGGGCCCAGGAGCAGTACTTC.

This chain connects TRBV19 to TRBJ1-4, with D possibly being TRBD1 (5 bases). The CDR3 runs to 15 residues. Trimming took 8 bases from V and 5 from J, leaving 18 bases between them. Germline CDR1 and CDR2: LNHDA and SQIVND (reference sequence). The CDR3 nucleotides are TGTGCCAGTGGTTCCACAAACAGGCCGAATGAAAAACTGTTTTTT. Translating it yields CASGSTNRPNEKLFF.

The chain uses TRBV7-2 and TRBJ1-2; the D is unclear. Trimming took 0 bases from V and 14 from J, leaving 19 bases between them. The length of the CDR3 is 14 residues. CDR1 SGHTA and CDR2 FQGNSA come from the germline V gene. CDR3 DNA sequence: TGTGCCAGCAGCTTAGCGCGAGACACGGGATATTGGACCTTC. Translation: CASSLARDTGYWTF.

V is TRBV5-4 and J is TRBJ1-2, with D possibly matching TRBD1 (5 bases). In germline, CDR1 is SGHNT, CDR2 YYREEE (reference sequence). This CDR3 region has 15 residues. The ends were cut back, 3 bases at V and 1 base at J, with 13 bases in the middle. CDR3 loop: CASSSGAGLNYGYTF. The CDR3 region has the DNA TGTGCCAGCAGCTCCGGGGCAGGGCTTAACTATGGCTACACCTTC.

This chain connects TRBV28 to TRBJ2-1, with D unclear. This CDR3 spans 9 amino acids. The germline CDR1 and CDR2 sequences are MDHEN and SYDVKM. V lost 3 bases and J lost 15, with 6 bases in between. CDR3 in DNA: TGTGCCAGCAGTTTTATGGCGTTCTTC. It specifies CASSFMAFF. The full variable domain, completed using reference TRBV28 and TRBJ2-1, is DVKVTQSSRYLVKRTGEKVFLECVQDMDHENMFWYRQDPGLGLRLIYFSYDVKMKEKGDIPEGYSVSREKKERFSLILESASTNQTSMYLCASSFMAFFGPGTRLTVL.

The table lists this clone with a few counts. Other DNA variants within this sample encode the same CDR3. In DNA form, the CDR3 reads TGTGCCAGCAGTTTGGAAAACATTCAGTACTTC. Amino acids: CASSLENIQYF. The chain carries TRBV28 and TRBJ2-4; no definite D call. Trimming left V 3 bases short and J 5 bases short, with 2 bases between. This CDR3 has 11 amino acids. Germline loops: CDR1 MDHEN, CDR2 SYDVKM.

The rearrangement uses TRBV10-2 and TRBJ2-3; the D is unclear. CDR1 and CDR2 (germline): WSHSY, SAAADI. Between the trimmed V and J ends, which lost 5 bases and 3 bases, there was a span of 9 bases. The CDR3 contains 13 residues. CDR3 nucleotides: TGCGCCAGCAGTACGCTCGGGACAGATACGCAGTATTTT. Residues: CASSTLGTDTQYF.

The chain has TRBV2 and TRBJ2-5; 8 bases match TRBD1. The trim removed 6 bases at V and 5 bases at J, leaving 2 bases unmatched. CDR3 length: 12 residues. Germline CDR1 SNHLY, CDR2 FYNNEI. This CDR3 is CASRGDRETQYF. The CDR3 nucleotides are TGTGCCAGCAGGGGGGACAGGGAGACCCAGTACTTC. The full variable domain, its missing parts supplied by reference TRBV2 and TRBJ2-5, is EPEVTQTPSHQVTQMGQEVILRCVPISNHLYFYWYRQILGQKVEFLVSFYNNEISEKSEIFDDQFSVERPDGSNFTLKIRSTKLEDSAMYFCASRGDRETQYFGPGTRLLVL.

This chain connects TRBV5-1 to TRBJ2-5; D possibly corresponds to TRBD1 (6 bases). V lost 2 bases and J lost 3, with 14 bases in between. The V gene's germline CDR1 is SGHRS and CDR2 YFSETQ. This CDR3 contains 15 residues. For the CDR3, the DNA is TGCGCCAGCAGCTTAAATCCCCAGGGGAAAGAGACCCAGTACTTC. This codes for CASSLNPQGKETQYF. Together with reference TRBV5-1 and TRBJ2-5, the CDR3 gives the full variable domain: KAGVTQTPRYLIKTRGQQVTLSCSPISGHRSVSWYQQTPGQGLQFLFEYFSETQRNKGNFPGRFSGRQFSNSRSEMNVSTLELGDSALYLCASSLNPQGKETQYFGPGTRLLVL.

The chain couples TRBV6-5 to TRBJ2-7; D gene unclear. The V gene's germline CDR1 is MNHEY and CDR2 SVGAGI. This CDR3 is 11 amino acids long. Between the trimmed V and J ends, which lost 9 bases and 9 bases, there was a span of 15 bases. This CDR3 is CARPFSSVQYF. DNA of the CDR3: TGTGCCAGGCCCTTTTCGAGTGTGCAGTACTTC.

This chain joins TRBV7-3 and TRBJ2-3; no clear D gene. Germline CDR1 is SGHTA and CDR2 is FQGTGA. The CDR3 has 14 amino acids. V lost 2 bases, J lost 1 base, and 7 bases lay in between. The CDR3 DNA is TGTGCCAGCAGCTTAGATGGGGGCACAGATACGCAGTATTTT. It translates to CASSLDGGTDTQYF. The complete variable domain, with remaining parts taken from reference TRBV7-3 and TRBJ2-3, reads GAGVSQTPSNKVTEKGKYVELRCDPISGHTALYWYRQSLGQGPEFLIYFQGTGAADDSGLPNDRFFAVRPEGSVSTLKIQRTERGDSAVYLCASSLDGGTDTQYFGPGTRLTVL.

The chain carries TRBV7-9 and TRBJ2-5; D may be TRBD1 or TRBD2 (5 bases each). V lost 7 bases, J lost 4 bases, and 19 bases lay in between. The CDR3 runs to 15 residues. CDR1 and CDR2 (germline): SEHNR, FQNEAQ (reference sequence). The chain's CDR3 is CASTPWDPGRETQYF. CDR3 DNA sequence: TGTGCCAGCACCCCTTGGGACCCCGGCCGAGAGACCCAGTACTTC.

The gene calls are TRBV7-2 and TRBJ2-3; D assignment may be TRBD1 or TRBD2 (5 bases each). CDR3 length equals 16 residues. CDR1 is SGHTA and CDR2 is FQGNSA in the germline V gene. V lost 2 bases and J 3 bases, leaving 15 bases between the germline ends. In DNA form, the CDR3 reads TGTGCCAGCAGCTTATTAAGGGGAGTGGGTACAGATACGCAGTATTTT. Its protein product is CASSLLRGVGTDTQYF. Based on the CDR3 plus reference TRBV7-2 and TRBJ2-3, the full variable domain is GAGVSQSPSNKVTEKGKDVELRCDPISGHTALYWYRQSLGQGLEFLIYFQGNSAPDKSGLPSDRFSAERTGGSVSTLTIQRTQQEDSAVYLCASSLLRGVGTDTQYFGPGTRLTVL.